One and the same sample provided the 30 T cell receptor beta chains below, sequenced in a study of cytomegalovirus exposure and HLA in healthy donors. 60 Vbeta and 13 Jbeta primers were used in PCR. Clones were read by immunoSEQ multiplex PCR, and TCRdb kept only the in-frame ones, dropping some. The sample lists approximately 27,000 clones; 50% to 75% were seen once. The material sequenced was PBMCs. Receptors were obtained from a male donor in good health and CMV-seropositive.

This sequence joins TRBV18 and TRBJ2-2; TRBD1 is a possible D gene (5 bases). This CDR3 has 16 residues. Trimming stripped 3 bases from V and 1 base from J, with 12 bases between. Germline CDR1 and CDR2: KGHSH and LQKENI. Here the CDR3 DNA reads TGTGCCAGCTCACCTATTCTAGACAGGAACACCGGGGAGCTGTTTTTT. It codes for CASSPILDRNTGELFF.

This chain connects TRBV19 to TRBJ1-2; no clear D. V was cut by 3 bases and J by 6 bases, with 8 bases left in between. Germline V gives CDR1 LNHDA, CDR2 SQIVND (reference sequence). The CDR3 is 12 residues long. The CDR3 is CASSMGMHGYTF. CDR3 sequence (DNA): TGTGCCAGTAGTATGGGCATGCATGGCTACACCTTC.

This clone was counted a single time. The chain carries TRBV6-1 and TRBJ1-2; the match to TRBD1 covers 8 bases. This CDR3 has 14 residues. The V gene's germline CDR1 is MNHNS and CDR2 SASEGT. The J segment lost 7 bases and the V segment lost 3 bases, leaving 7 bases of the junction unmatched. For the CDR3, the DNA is TGTGCCAGCAGTGAGAGAGGACAGGGTGTTGGCTACACCTTC. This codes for CASSERGQGVGYTF.

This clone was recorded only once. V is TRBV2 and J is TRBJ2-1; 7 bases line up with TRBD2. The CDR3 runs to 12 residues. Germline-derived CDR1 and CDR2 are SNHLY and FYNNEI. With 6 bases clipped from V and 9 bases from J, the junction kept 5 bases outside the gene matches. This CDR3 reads CASRIAGIEQFF. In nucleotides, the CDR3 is TGTGCCAGCAGAATAGCGGGTATTGAGCAGTTCTTC.

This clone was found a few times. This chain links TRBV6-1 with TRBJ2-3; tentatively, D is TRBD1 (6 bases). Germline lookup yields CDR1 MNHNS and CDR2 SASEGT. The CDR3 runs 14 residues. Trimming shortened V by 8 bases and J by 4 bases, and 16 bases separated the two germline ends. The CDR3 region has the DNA TGTGCCAGCTCGCAGGGGTCCCCCCCAGATACGCAGTATTTT. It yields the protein CASSQGSPPDTQYF.

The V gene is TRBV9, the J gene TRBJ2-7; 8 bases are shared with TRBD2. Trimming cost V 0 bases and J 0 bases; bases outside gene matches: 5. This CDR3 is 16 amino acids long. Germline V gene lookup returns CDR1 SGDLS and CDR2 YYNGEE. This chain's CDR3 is CASSVGLSGSSYEQYF. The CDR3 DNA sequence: TGTGCCAGCAGCGTAGGTCTGAGCGGGAGCTCCTACGAGCAGTACTTC.

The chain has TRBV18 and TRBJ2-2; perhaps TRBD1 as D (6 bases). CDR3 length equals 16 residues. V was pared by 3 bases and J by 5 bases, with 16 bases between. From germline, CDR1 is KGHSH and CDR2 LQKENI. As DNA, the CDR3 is TGTGCCAGCTCACCGAAGTCGAATCAGGGGACCGGGGAGCTGTTTTTT. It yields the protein CASSPKSNQGTGELFF.

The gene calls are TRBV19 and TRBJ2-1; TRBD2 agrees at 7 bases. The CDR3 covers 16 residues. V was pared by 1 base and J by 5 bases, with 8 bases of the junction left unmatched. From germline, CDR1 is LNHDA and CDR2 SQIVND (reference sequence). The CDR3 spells CASSIGGGRTNNEQFF. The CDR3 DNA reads TGTGCCAGTAGTATAGGGGGGGGGAGGACCAACAATGAGCAGTTCTTC.

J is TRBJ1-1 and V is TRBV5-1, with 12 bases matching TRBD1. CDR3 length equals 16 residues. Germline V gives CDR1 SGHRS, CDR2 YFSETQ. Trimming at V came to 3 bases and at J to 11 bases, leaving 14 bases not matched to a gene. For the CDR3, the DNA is TGCGCCAGCAGCTCCTTCCCTCCGGGACAGGGGGCGACGGCTTTCTTT. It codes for CASSSFPPGQGATAFF.

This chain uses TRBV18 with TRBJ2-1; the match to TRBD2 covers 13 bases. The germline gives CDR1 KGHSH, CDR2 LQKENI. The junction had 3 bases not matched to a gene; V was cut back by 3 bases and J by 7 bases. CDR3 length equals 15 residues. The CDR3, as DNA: TGTGCCAGCTCACCTGGACTAGCGGGAGAAAATGAGCAGTTCTTC. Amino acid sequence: CASSPGLAGENEQFF.

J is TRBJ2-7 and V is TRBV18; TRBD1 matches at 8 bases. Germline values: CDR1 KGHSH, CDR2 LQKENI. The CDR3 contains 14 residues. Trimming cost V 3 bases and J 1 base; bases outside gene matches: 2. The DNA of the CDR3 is TGTGCCAGCTCACCTCGGGACAGGTCCTACGAGCAGTACTTC. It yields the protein CASSPRDRSYEQYF. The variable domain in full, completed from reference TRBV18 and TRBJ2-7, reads NAGVMQNPRHLVRRRGQEARLRCSPMKGHSHVYWYRQLPEEGLKFMVYLQKENIIDESGMPKERFSAEFPKEGPSILRIQQVVRGDSAAYFCASSPRDRSYEQYFGPGTRLTVT.

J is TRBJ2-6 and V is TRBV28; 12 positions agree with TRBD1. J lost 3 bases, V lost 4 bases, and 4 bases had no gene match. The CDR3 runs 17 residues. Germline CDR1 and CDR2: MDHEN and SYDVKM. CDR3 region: CASSSGTGGVGANVLTF. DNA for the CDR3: TGTGCCAGCAGTTCCGGGACAGGGGGCGTTGGGGCCAACGTCCTGACTTTC. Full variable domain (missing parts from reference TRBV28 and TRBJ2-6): DVKVTQSSRYLVKRTGEKVFLECVQDMDHENMFWYRQDPGLGLRLIYFSYDVKMKEKGDIPEGYSVSREKKERFSLILESASTNQTSMYLCASSSGTGGVGANVLTFGAGSRLTVL.

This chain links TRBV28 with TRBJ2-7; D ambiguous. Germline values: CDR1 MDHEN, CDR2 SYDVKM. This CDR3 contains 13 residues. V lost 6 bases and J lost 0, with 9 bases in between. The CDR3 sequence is CASSRLSSYEQYF. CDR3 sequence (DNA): TGTGCCAGCAGCAGGTTGAGCTCCTACGAGCAGTACTTC.

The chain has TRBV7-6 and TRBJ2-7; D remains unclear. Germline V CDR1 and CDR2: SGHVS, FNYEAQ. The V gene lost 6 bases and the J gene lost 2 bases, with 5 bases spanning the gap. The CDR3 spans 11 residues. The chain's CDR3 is CASSLTYEQYF. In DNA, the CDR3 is TGTGCCAGCAGTCTTACCTACGAGCAGTACTTC.

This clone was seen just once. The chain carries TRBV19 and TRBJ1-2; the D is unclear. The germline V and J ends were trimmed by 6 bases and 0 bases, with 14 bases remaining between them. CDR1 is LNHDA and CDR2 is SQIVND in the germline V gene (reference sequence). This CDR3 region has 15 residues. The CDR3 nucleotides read TGTGCCAGTAGCCTAGACTCGGCCGCTAACTATGGCTACACCTTC. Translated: CASSLDSAANYGYTF.

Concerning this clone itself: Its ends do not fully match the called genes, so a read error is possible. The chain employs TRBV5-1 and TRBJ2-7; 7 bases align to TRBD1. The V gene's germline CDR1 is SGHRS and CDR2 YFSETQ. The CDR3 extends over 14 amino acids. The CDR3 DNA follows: TGTGCCAGCAGCTCGGGACAGACTACCTACGAGCAGTACTTC. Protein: CASSSGQTTYEQYF.

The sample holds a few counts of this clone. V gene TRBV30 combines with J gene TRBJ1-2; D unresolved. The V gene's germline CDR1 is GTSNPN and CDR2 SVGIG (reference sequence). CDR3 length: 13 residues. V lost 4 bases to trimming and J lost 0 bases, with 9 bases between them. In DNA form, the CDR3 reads TGTGCCTGGAATGTCAGTTCTAACTATGGCTACACCTTC. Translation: CAWNVSSNYGYTF.

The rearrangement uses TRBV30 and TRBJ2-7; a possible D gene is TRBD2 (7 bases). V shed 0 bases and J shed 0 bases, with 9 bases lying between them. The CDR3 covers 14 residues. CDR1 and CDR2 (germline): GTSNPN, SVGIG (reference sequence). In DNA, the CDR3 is TGTGCCTGGAGTGTTGGGGGGGCCTCCTACGAGCAGTACTTC. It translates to CAWSVGGASYEQYF.

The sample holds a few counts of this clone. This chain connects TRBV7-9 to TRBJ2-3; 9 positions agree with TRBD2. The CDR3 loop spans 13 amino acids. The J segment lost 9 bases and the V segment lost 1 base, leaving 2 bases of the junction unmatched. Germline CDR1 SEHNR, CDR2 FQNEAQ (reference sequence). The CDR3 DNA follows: TGTGCCAGCAGCTTAGAGGCGGGGGGGACGCAGTATTTT. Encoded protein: CASSLEAGGTQYF.

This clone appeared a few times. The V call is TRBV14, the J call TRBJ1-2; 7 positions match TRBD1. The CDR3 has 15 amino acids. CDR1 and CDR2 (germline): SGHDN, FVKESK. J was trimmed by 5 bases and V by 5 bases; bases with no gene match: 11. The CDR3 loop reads CASSSWGTDHYGYTF. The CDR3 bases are TGTGCCAGCAGCTCATGGGGGACAGACCATTATGGCTACACCTTC.

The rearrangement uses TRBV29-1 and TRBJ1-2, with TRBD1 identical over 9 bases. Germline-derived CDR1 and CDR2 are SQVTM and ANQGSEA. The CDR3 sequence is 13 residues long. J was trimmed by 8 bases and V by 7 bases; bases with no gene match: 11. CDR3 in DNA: TGCAGCGGGGGGGACAGGGATTCCCGGGGCTACACCTTC. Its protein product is CSGGDRDSRGYTF.

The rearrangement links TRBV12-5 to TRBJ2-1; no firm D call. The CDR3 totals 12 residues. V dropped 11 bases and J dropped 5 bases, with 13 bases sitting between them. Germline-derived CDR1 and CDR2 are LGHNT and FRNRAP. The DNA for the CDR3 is TGTGCTTCTCCCCCGCAGGACAATGAGCAGTTCTTC. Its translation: CASPPQDNEQFF.

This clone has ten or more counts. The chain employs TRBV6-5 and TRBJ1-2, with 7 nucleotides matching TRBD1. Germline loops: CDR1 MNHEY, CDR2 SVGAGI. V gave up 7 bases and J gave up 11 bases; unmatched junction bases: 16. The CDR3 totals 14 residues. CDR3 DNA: TGTGCCAGCACCCGGGGAGAGGGGGCAGCAGGTTACACCTTC. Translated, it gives CASTRGEGAAGYTF.

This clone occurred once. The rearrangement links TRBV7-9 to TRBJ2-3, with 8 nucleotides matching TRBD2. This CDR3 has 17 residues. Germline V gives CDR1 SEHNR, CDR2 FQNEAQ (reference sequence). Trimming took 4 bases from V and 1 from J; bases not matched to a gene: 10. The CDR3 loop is CASSSISSGSGTDTQYF. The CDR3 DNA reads TGTGCCAGCAGCTCGATCTCTAGCGGGTCAGGCACAGATACGCAGTATTTT.

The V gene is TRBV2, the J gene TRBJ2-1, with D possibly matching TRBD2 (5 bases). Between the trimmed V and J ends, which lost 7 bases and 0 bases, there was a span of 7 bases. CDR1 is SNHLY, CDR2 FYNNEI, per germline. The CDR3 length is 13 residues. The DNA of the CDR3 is TGTGCCAGCATTAGCGCCTCCTACAATGAGCAGTTCTTC. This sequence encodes CASISASYNEQFF. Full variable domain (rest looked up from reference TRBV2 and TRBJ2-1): EPEVTQTPSHQVTQMGQEVILRCVPISNHLYFYWYRQILGQKVEFLVSFYNNEISEKSEIFDDQFSVERPDGSNFTLKIRSTKLEDSAMYFCASISASYNEQFFGPGTRLTVL.

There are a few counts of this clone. The CDR3 DNA is TGTGCCAGCAGTGAGCGGACAGCCAAACTGTTTTTT. This encodes CASSERTAKLFF. The chain employs TRBV6-1 and TRBJ1-4; D might be TRBD1 (6 bases). The CDR3 extends over 12 amino acids. The ends were cut back, 3 bases at V and 11 bases at J, with 10 bases in the middle. In germline, CDR1 is MNHNS, CDR2 SASEGT.

CDR3 in amino acids: CASQHQGSGNTIYF. The CDR3 coding sequence is TGCGCCAGCCAACACCAGGGATCCGGAAACACCATATATTTT. The chain combines TRBV4-1 with TRBJ1-3; TRBD1 might be the D (5 bases). This CDR3 spans 14 amino acids. Germline CDR1 reads MGHRA; CDR2 reads YSYEKL. V was clipped by 8 bases and J by 4 bases, with 15 bases between them.

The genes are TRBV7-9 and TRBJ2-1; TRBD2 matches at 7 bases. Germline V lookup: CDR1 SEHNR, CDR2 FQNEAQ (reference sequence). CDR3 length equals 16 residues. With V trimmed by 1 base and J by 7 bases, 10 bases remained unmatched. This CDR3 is CASSLGSGAGRNEQFF. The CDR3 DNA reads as TGTGCCAGCAGCTTAGGTTCGGGAGCGGGGAGGAATGAGCAGTTCTTC.

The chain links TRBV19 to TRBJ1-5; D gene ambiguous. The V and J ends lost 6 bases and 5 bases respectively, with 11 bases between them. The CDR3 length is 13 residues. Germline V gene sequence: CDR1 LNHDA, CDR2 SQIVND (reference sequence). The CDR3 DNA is TGTGCCAGTAGAGGCGTGGGCTATCAGCCCCAGCATTTT. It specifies CASRGVGYQPQHF.

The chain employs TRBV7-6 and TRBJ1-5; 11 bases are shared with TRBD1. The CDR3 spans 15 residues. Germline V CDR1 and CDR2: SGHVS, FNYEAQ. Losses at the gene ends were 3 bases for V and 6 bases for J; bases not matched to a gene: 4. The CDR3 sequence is CASSLGQGVRQPQHF. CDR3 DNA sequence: TGTGCCAGCAGCTTGGGACAGGGGGTACGTCAGCCCCAGCATTTT.